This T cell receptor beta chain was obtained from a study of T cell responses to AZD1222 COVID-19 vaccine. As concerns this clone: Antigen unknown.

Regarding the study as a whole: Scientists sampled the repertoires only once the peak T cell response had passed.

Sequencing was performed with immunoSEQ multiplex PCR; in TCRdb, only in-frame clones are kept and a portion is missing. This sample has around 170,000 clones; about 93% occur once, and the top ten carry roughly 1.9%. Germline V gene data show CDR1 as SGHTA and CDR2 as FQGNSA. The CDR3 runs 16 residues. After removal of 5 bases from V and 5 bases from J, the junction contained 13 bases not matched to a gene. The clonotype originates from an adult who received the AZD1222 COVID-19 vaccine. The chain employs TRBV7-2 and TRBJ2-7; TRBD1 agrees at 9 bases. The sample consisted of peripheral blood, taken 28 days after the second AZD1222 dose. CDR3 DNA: TGTGCCAGCAGCAACAGTCTGGGACAGGGTTTCCACGAGCAGTACTTC. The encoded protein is CASSNSLGQGFHEQYF.